This T cell receptor (beta chain) is from a study of siplizumab effects on memory and regulatory T cells. Sequenced by immunoSEQ multiplex PCR; TCRdb stores in-frame clones only, minus some. The data show over 95,000 clones, about 94% seen once. V was cut by 3 bases and J by 5 bases, with 7 bases left in between. The CDR3 runs 12 residues. Germline values: CDR1 SGHDN, CDR2 FVKESK. V is TRBV14 and J is TRBJ1-1; D call uncertain. This clonotype originated in a human donor in good health. The source material was non-Treg CD4+ T cells sorted from blood. CDR3 sequence: CASSQWRTEAFF. Written as DNA, the CDR3 is TGTGCCAGCAGCCAGTGGCGGACTGAAGCTTTCTTT.